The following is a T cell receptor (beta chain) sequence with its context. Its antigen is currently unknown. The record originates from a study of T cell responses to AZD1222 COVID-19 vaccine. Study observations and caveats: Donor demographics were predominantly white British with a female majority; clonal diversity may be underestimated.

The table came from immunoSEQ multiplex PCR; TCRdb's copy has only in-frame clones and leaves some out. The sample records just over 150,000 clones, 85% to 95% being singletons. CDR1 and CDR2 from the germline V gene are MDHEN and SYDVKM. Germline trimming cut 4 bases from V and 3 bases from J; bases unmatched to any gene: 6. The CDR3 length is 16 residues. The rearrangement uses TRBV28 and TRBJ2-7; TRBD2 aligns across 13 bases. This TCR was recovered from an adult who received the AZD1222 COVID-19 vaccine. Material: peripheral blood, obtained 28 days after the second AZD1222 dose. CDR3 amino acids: CASSSGLAGVFYEQYF. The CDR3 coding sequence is TGTGCCAGCAGTTCAGGACTAGCGGGAGTTTTCTACGAGCAGTACTTC.